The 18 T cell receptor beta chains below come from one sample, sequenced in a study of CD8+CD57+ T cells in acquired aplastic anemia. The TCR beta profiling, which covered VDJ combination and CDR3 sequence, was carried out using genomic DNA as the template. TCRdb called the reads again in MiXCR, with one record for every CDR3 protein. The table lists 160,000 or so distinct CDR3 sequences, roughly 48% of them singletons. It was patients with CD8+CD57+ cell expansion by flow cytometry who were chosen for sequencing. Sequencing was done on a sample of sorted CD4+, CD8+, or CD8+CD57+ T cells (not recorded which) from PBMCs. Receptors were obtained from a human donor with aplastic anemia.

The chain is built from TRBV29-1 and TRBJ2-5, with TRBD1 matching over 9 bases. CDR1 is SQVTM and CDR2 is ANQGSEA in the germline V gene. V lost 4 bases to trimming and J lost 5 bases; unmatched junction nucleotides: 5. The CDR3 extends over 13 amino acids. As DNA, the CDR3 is TGCAGCGTTGGACAGGGGGGACGGGAGACCCAGTACTTC. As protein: CSVGQGGRETQYF.

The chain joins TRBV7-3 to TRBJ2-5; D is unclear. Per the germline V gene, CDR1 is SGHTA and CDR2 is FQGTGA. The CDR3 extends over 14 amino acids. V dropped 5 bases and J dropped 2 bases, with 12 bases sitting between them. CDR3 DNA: TGTGCCAGCAGCCCTACCCGGAGTCAAGAGACCCAGTACTTC. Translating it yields CASSPTRSQETQYF.

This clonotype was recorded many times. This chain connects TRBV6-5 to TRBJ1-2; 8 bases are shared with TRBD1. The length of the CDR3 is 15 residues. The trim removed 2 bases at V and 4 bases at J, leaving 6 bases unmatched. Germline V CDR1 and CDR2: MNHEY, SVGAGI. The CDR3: CASSYPGQGPYGYTF. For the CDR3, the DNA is TGTGCCAGCAGTTACCCCGGACAGGGCCCCTATGGCTACACCTTC.

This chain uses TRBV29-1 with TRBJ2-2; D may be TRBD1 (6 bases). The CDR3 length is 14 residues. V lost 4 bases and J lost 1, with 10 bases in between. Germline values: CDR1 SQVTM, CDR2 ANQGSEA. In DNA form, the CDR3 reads TGCAGCGTTGCGGGACACTTGAACACCGGGGAGCTGTTTTTT. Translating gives CSVAGHLNTGELFF.

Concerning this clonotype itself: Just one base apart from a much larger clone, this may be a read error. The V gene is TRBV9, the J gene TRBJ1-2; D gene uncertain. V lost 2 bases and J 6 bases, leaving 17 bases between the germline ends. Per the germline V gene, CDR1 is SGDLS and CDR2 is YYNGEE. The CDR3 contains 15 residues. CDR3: CASSVSTAGNDGYTF. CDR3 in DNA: TGTGCCAGCAGCGTCTCCACCGCGGGAAATGATGGCTACACCTTC.

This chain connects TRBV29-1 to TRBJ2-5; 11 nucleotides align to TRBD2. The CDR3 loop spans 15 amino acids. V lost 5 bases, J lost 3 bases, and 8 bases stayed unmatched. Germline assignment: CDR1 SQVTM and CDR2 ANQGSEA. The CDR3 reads CSVHPQGLAEETQYF. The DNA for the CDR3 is TGCAGCGTTCACCCCCAGGGACTAGCGGAAGAGACCCAGTACTTC.

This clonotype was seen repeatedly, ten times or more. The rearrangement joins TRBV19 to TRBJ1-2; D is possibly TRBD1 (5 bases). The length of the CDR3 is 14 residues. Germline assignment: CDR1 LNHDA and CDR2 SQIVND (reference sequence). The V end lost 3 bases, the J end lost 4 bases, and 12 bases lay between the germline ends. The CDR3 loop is CASSIQGGFYGYTF. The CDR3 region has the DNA TGTGCCAGTAGTATCCAGGGTGGGTTCTATGGCTACACCTTC.

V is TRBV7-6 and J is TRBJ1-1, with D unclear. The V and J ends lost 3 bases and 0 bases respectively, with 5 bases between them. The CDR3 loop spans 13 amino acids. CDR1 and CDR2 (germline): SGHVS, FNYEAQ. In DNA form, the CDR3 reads TGTGCCAGCAGCTTCCACATGAACACTGAAGCTTTCTTT. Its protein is CASSFHMNTEAFF.

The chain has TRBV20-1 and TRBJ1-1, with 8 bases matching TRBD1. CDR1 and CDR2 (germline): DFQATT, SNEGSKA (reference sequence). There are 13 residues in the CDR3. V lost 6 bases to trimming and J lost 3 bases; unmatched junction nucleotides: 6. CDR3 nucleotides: TGCAGTGCAAGGACAGGGCAACACACTGAAGCTTTCTTT. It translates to CSARTGQHTEAFF.

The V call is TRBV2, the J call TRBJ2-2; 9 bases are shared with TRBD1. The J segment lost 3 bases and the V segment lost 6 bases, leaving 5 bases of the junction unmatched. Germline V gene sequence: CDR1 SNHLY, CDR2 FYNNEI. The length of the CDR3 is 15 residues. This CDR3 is CASRAGTGYTGELFF. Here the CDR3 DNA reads TGTGCCAGCAGAGCCGGGACAGGGTACACCGGGGAGCTGTTTTTT.

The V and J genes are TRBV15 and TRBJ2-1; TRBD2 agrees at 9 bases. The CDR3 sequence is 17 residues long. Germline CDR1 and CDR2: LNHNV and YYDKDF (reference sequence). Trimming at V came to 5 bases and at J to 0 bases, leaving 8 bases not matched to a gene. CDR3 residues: CATSPGLAGTSYNEQFF. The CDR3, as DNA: TGTGCCACCAGCCCTGGGCTAGCGGGGACCTCCTACAATGAGCAGTTCTTC. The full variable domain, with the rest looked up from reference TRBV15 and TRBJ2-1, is DAMVIQNPRYQVTQFGKPVTLSCSQTLNHNVMYWYQQKSSQAPKLLFHYYDKDFNNEADTPDNFQSRRPNTSFCFLDIRSPGLGDTAMYLCATSPGLAGTSYNEQFFGPGTRLTVL.

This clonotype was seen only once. The CDR3 sequence is CSAREVQSYEQYF. DNA of the CDR3: TGCAGTGCTAGGGAGGTGCAGTCCTACGAGCAGTACTTC. V usage is TRBV20-1 and J usage is TRBJ2-7, with D possibly TRBD2 on 5 matching bases. Germline V gene lookup returns CDR1 DFQATT and CDR2 SNEGSKA (reference sequence). The CDR3 is made up of 13 amino acids. V dropped 3 bases and J dropped 1 base, with 10 bases sitting between them.

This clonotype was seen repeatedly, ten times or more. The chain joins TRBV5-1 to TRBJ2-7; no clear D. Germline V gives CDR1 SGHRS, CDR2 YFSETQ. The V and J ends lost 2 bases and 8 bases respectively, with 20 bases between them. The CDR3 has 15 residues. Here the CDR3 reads CASSFGSAEKGQQYF. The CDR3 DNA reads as TGCGCCAGCAGCTTCGGTTCCGCTGAGAAAGGGCAGCAGTACTTC.

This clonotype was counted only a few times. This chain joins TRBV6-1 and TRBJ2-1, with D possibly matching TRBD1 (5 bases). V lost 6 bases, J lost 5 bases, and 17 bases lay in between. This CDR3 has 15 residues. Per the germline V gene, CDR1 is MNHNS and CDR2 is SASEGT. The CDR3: CASRSGLLSNNEQFF. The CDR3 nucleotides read TGTGCCAGCAGATCAGGGCTTTTGAGTAACAATGAGCAGTTCTTC.

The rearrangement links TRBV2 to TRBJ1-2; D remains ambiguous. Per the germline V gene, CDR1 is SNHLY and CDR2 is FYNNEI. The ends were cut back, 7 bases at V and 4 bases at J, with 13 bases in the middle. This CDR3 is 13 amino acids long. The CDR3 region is CASKAQILYGYTF. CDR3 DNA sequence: TGTGCCAGCAAGGCACAGATACTCTATGGCTACACCTTC.

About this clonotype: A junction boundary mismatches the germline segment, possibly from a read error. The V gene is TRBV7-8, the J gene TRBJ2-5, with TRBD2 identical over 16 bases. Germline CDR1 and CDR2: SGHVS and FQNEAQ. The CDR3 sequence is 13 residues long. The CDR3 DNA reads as TGTGCCAGCAGCTGGGGACTAGCGGGAGGGATAAACTTC. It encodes CASSWGLAGGINF.

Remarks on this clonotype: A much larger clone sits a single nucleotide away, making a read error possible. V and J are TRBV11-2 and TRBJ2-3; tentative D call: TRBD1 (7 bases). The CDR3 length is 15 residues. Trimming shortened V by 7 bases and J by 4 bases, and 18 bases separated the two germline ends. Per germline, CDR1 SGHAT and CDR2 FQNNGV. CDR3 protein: CASNSAGGMADTQYF. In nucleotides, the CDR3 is TGTGCCAGCAACTCGGCAGGGGGGATGGCAGATACGCAGTATTTT.

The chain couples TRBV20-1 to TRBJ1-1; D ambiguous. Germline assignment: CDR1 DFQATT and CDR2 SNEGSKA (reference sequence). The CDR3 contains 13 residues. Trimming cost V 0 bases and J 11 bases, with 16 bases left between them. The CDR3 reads CSARDLLAGLAFF. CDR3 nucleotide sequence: TGCAGTGCTAGAGACCTTCTGGCGGGGTTGGCTTTCTTT.